The 7 T cell receptor beta chains below come from one sample, sequenced in a study of cytomegalovirus exposure and HLA in healthy donors. Both 60 Vbeta primers and 13 Jbeta primers went into the PCR. Sequencing used immunoSEQ multiplex PCR; TCRdb keeps in-frame clones, though not all of them. The sample includes roughly 180,000 clones, less than 90% seen only once; the top ten take 1.4%. The material sequenced was PBMCs. Receptor source: a girl between 10 and 17 years old in good health and CMV-seropositive.

This clone showed up just once. This chain joins TRBV7-8 and TRBJ2-7, with D perhaps matching TRBD1 (6 bases). V shed 5 bases and J shed 5 bases, with 13 bases lying between them. The length of the CDR3 is 13 residues. The germline V gene encodes CDR1 SGHVS and CDR2 FQNEAQ. This chain's CDR3 is CASSLTGYHEQYF. DNA of the CDR3: TGTGCCAGCAGCCTTACAGGGTACCACGAGCAGTACTTC.

The V call is TRBV27, the J call TRBJ2-7; no clear D. With 6 bases removed from V and 3 bases from J, the gap between germline ends came to 12 bases. The CDR3 loop spans 13 amino acids. CDR1 and CDR2 (germline): MNHEY, SMNVEV (reference sequence). Written as DNA, the CDR3 is TGTGCCAGCAGCGACGGGTCGTACTACGAGCAGTACTTC. This gives the protein CASSDGSYYEQYF.

The chain combines TRBV7-3 with TRBJ2-5, with D possibly being TRBD2 (6 bases). The germline V gene encodes CDR1 SGHTA and CDR2 FQGTGA. The CDR3 contains 14 residues. The V and J ends lost 2 bases and 5 bases respectively, with 12 bases between them. The DNA for the CDR3 is TGTGCCAGCAGCTTAGCGGGGCCTAAGGAGACCCAGTACTTC. Residues: CASSLAGPKETQYF.

The rearrangement uses TRBV4-1 and TRBJ2-7; 9 bases fit TRBD2. J lost 2 bases, V lost 0 bases, and 11 bases had no gene match. Germline CDR1 and CDR2: MGHRA and YSYEKL. The CDR3 extends over 18 amino acids. The DNA of the CDR3 is TGCGCCAGCAGCCAAGACGGGGGTAGCGGGAGAATGGCCTACGAGCAGTACTTC. Protein: CASSQDGGSGRMAYEQYF.

The rearrangement links TRBV20-1 to TRBJ1-2; D gene unclear. This CDR3 has 11 residues. CDR1 DFQATT and CDR2 SNEGSKA come from the germline V gene (reference sequence). V lost 0 bases and J lost 7, with 6 bases in between. The DNA for the CDR3 is TGCAGTGCTAGAGATATATCTGGCTACACCTTC. This sequence encodes CSARDISGYTF.

The V and J genes are TRBV9 and TRBJ1-2; possibly TRBD1 for D (6 bases). The CDR3 is 13 residues long. The V end lost 3 bases, the J end lost 8 bases, and 14 bases lay between the germline ends. Germline V CDR1 and CDR2: SGDLS, YYNGEE. The CDR3 loop is CASSETGLEGYTF. The CDR3 DNA is TGTGCCAGCAGCGAAACAGGGTTGGAAGGCTACACCTTC.

Comment on this clone: Compared with germline, one end of the junction differs, possibly owing to a read error. The sample holds other DNA sequences that translate to the same CDR3. The V and J genes are TRBV27 and TRBJ1-2; tentative D call: TRBD1 (6 bases). Germline V gene sequence: CDR1 MNHEY, CDR2 SMNVEV (reference sequence). The CDR3 spans 14 residues. The CDR3 region is CASSFYAGDYGYTF. The CDR3, as DNA: TGTGCCAGCAGTTTTTACGCAGGGGACTATGGCTATACCTTC.